Detailed here is one T cell receptor (beta chain). Clones were read by immunoSEQ multiplex PCR, and TCRdb kept only the in-frame ones, dropping some. The repertoire has over 65,000 clones, around 90% of them found once; the top ten carry 1.5% to 2%. These data are taken from a study of T cell changes during pregnancy in multiple sclerosis. J was trimmed by 5 bases and V by 4 bases; bases with no gene match: 4. Per the germline V gene, CDR1 is MNHNY and CDR2 is SVGAGI (reference sequence). This CDR3 is 14 amino acids long. The sample consisted of peripheral blood, taken in the first trimester of pregnancy. The clonotype originates from a female donor in good health, enrolled as a control in a pregnancy study. V usage is TRBV6-6 and J usage is TRBJ1-2; 10 bases fit TRBD1. Here the CDR3 reads CASSSGTGAYGYTF. The CDR3 coding sequence is TGTGCCAGCAGTTCCGGGACAGGGGCGTATGGCTACACCTTC.